This T cell receptor (beta chain) was profiled in a study of beta chain features in type 1 diabetes listed by TCRdb under 2018. At the level of the whole study: No differences in mean age, gender distribution, total cell number or subset yield were found between patients and healthy donors. A total of about 100,000,000 sorted cells were examined across all samples, and RNA yield correlated strongly with the number of cells per subset. In the study, TCRB repertoires of sorted circulating CD4+ T cell subsets from recently diagnosed type 1 diabetes patients were compared with those of matched healthy donors. Whereas all 30 or so donors provided naive and central memory subsets, regulatory and stem cell-like memory subsets were isolated from just 8 patients and roughly 8 healthy donors.

CDR1 and CDR2 are read off the germline V gene as SGHTA and FQGNSA. From cysteine to phenylalanine, the CDR3 is 15 amino acids long. Only the CDR3 part of the read is kept: 45 bases, read in frame from the first base. V is reduced by 0 bases and J by 0 bases, leaving a spacing of 9 bases between them. Each donor gave one peripheral blood draw, around 100 mL on average, collected into heparinised tubes. Naive, central memory, regulatory and stem cell-like memory CD4+ T cells were sorted on a BD FACSAria II using a panel including CD45RO, CCR7, CD25, CD127, CD95 and CD27. A purity above 95% was achieved for all sorted populations. PBMCs were separated immediately by Lymphoprep density gradient centrifugation and were stained directly, without being cultured. To minimize batch effects, samples were stained and sorted in pairs, one healthy donor with one patient per experiment. For this clone: No cognate antigen has been identified for it. Base-call qualities are not available, and no considerably larger clone is one nucleotide away.

All of the isolated RNA was reverse transcribed with the High Capacity cDNA Reverse Transcription Kit, so expressed TCRB transcripts were sequenced. Naive, central memory and regulatory T cell samples underwent deep immunoSEQ sequencing, averaging about 3.3 million total reads per sample. Sorted cells were lysed in RLT buffer and RNA was extracted with DNase-treated RNeasy Micro or Mini kits, depending on cell number. Each cell subset was processed on its own to prevent cross-contamination, while patient and healthy donor samples were processed together. The immunoSEQ multiplex PCR was used to amplify TCRB sequences from cDNA, yielding 87-bp fragments that span the CDR3 region. The amplicons were sequenced using the Illumina HiSeq platform. The authors' pipeline ran thus. Synthetic template baselines were used to correct PCR bias computationally, reads within Hamming distance 2 were collapsed, and singletons that could not be merged were discarded. Reads were aligned against IMGT to assign V, D and J genes, CDR3 length and insertions or deletions at six rearrangement sites. Clonotype counts were normalized to sorted cell number within each subset before computing true diversity and Gini coefficients with the tcR R package. The overlap coefficient, calculated on TCRB nucleotide sequences, was used to measure repertoire sharing. Out-of-frame TCRB sequences from naive cells were analyzed as a proxy for the pre-selection repertoire. TCRdb carries this immuneACCESS record with in-frame sequences only. Its versions omit some clonotypes, under half of them owing to an unresolved V gene in the studies checked, with the rest unexplained. The V and J calls and clone size come from that table; D and trimming were worked out from the DNA. The sample has 350,000 to 450,000 clones on record, approximately 14% of them singletons. The ten largest clones capture roughly 0.04% of the sample.

Study-wide findings and limitations: Shorter templates might have been favored by PCR, but patient and control samples were amplified and corrected together, so both groups would have been affected equally by any skew. Type 1 diabetes patients showed a moderate but significant shortening of TCRB CDR3 length in all four CD4+ subsets. Because cDNA was sequenced instead of genomic DNA, activated cells with high expression could be over-represented, although the groups did not differ in activation or CD3 levels. Fewer insertions and more nucleotide deletions at VDJ recombination sites were observed in patients with type 1 diabetes, implying thymic rearrangement abnormalities. Naive, central memory and regulatory TCRB repertoires appeared more similar among patients than among healthy donors. Because small numbers of individuals were included in the HLA sub-analyses, any influence of HLA type on TCRB rearrangement was left unresolved.

The sequencing input was naive CD4+ T cells from blood. The cell subset or site tag for this specimen amounts to: true naive CD4+ T cells. The chain employs TRBV7-2 and TRBJ2-7; no confident D gene assignment can be made. This sequence was found in a man aged 30 to 45 in good health. The nucleotide sequence reads TGTGCCAGCAGCTTAGCAACACCTACCTCCTACGAGCAGTACTTC. Its protein reads: CASSLATPTSYEQYF.